This TCR beta chain originates from a study of blood T cells in healthy people across ages. Across the study: With template switching, about one barcoded beta molecule was captured per two T cells.

With regard to this clonotype: Its specificity is unknown.

For the second PCR, which ran for about 6 to 11 cycles, a sample-barcoded 5' primer and a J-beta primer mix were used. The study obtained at least 3 million CDR3-containing paired-end reads from every sample. TCRdb reprocessed the 5' RACE reads with MiXCR, giving one entry per CDR3 protein. Of about 670,000 distinct CDR3 sequences listed, roughly 43% were seen once; the top ten hold around 30%. Trimming removed 0 bases from V and 5 bases from J; junction bases left unmatched: 9. The germline V gene encodes CDR1 LGHNA and CDR2 YSLEER. The CDR3 runs 16 residues. Study-wide findings and caveats: Long-lived and aged donors differed, with more naive CD4+ cells and higher diversity in the long-lived. Total diversity from one million sequenced T cells was likely underestimated.

Sequenced sample: blood. V is TRBV4-3 and J is TRBJ2-5; 7 bases fit TRBD2. The receptor's source is a man older than 75 in good health. The CDR3 protein is CASSQEAAGEWETQYF. The CDR3 region has the DNA TGCGCCAGCAGCCAAGAAGCGGCGGGAGAGTGGGAGACCCAGTACTTC.